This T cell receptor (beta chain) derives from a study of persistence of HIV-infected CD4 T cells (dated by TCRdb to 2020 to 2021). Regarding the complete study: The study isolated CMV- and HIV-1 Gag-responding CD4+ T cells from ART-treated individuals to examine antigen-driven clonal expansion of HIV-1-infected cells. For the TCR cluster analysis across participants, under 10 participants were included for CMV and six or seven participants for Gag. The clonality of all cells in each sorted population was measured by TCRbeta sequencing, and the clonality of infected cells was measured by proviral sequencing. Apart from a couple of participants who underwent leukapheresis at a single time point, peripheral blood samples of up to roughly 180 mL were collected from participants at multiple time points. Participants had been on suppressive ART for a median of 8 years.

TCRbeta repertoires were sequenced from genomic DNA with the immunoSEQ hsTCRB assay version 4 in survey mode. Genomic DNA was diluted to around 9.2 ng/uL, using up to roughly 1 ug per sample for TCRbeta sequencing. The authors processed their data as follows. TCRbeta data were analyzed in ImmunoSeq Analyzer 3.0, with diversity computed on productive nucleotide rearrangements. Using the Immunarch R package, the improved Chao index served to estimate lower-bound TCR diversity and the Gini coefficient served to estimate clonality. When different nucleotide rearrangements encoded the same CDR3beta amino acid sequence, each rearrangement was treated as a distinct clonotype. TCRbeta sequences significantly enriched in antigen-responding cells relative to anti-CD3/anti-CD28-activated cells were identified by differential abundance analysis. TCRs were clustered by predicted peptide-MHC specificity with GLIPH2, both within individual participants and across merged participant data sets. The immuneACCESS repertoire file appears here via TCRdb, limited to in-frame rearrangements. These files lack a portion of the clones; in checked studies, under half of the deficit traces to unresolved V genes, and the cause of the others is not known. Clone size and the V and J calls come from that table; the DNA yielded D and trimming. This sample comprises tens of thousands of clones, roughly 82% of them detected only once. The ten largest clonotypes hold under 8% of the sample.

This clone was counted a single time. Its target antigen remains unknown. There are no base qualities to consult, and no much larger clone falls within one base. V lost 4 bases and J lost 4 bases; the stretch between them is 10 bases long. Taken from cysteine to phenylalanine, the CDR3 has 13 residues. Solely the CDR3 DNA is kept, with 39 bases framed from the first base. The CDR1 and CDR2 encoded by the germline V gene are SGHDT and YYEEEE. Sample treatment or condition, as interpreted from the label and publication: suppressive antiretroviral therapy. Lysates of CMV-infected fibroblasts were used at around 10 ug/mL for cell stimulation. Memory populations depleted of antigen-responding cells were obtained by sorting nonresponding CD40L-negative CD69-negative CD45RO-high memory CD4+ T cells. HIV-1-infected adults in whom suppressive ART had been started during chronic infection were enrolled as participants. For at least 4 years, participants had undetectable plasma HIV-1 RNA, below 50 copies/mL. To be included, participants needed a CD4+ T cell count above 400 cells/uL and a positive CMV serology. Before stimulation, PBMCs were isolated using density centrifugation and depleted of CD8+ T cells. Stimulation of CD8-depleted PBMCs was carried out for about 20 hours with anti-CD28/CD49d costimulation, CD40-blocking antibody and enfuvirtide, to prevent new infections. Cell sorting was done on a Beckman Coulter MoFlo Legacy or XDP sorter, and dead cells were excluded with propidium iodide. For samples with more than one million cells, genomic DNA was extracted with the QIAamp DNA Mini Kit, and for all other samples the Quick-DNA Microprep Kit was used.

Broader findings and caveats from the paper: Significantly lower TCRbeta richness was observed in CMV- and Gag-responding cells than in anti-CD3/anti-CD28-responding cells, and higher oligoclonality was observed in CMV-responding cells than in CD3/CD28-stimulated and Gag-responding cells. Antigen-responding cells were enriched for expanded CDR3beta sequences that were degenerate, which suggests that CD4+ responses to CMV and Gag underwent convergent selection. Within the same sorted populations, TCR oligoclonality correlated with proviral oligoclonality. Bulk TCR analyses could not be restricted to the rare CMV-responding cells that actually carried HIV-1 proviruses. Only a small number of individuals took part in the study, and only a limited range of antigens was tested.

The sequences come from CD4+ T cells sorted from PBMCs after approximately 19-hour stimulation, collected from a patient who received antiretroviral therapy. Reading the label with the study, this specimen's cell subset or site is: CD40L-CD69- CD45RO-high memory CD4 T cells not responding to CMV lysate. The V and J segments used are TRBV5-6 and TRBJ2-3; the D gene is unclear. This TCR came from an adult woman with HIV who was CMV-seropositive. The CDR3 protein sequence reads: CASSLPVSDTQYF. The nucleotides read TGTGCCAGCAGCCTTCCGGTCTCAGATACGCAGTATTTT.